This T cell receptor beta chain was sequenced in a study of CD8+ T cells in alopecia areata. Study-wide context: Graft recipients were roughly 6-11-week-old female C3H/HeJ mice, and donor skin originated from roughly 6-13-month-old C3H/HeJ mice with spontaneous alopecia. Study results and caveats: TCR sharing across patients was less clear than in mice, possibly HLA-related.

To note about this clone: The target antigen is unknown. The gene names given are mouse names. The read stops 4 residues short of the end of the CDR3; the missing end is completed from the germline J gene.

Specified time point: mouse skin 3 weeks after grafting. Investigators biopsied the skin of recipient mice at grafting and again 3 and 6 weeks later. Sequencing used cDNA as its template, made by extracting RNA and reverse transcribing it. Libraries were prepared by immunoSEQ multiplex PCR; TCRdb keeps only in-frame clonotypes and omits some of them. The sample presents 2,500 to 3,000 clones, none singletons. Germline V gene lookup returns CDR1 LGHNA and CDR2 YSYQKL. V lost 4 bases, J lost 0 bases, and 4 bases stayed unmatched. CDR3 length: 15 residues. The sequence derives from a C3H/HeJ mouse with alopecia areata. MHC haplotype: H2-k. The source was skin, collected at week 3. The genes are TRBV2 and TRBJ2-7, with 9 bases aligning to TRBD2. The sequenced CDR3 bases are TGTGCCAGCAGCCTCCAACTGGGGGGCTCCTAT. Its protein is CASSLQLGGSY. The entire CDR3 protein is CASSLQLGGSYEQYF.